This entry is about one T cell receptor beta chain. The antigen is undetermined. These data come from a study of cytotoxic CD8 clonotypes in ibrutinib-treated CLL. Study details: After treatment lasting a median approximately eleven months, range 6 to 36, response samples were collected. Findings and limits, study-wide: Clonality climbed at ibrutinib response, then dropped toward baseline at progression.

Some clones are missing from TCRdb's copy, which holds only in-frame ones; the method was immunoSEQ multiplex PCR. The table shows 130,000 or so clones, with roughly 80% occurring only once. Germline V gives CDR1 MNHNS, CDR2 SASEGT. The CDR3 loop spans 12 amino acids. V lost 5 bases, J lost 0 bases, and 4 bases lay in between. The chain uses TRBV6-1 and TRBJ1-2; no reliable D call. The receptor comes from a human donor with chronic lymphocytic leukemia. The sample was PBMCs, taken after 12 months of ibrutinib treatment. CDR3 DNA sequence: TGTGCCAGCAGTCCGGCTAACTATGGCTACACCTTC. Protein sequence: CASSPANYGYTF.